Shown below are 24 T cell receptor beta chains from a single sample sequenced in a study of T cell repertoires in cytomegalovirus infection. TCRdb passed the reads through MiXCR, listing each CDR3 protein once. The table has roughly 310,000 distinct CDR3 sequences, 25% to 30% seen once. These receptors' antigens are unknown. The input for sequencing was cultured PBMCs, taken from culture after CMV antigen stimulation. These receptors originate from a human donor in good health (CMV status not recorded). Some clones in this sample may be carry-over from other donors' samples.

A remark on this clonotype: Its ends do not fully match the called genes, so a read error is possible. The rearrangement links TRBV4-1 to TRBJ1-3, with TRBD1 as a possible D gene (6 bases). The CDR3 is 14 residues long. Germline V gene sequence: CDR1 MGHRA, CDR2 YSYEKL. For the CDR3, the DNA is TGCGCCAGCAGCACACAGGGAGAAGGAAACACTATATATTTT. Its translation is CASSTQGEGNTIYF.

The V and J genes are TRBV10-3 and TRBJ1-3, with D hard to call. The germline V gene encodes CDR1 ENHRY and CDR2 SYGVKD. Trimming removed 3 bases from V and 9 bases from J, with 15 bases in between. This CDR3 has 14 amino acids. Written as DNA, the CDR3 is TGTGCCATCAGTGACCCAATAGCATGGCGCACCATATATTTT. Protein sequence: CAISDPIAWRTIYF.

In this sample, this clonotype turned up a few times. The genes are TRBV7-2 and TRBJ2-2, with D possibly being TRBD2 (6 bases). The V end was cut by 5 bases, the J end by 5 bases, with 18 bases between. CDR3 length equals 16 residues. The germline V gene has CDR1 SGHTA and CDR2 FQGNSA. In nucleotides, the CDR3 is TGTGCCAGCAGCCGACCCGGGACTCCGGGAACCGGGGAGCTGTTTTTT. This gives the protein CASSRPGTPGTGELFF.

This chain links TRBV5-1 with TRBJ1-1; D unclear. There are 14 residues in the CDR3. The V gene's germline CDR1 is SGHRS and CDR2 YFSETQ. The V end lost 4 bases, the J end lost 1 base, and 11 bases lay between the germline ends. This CDR3 is CASSQPAGNTEAFF. CDR3 DNA: TGCGCCAGCAGCCAGCCAGCTGGGAACACTGAAGCTTTCTTT.

This chain's CDR3 is CASSPLPGRKTYEQYF. DNA for the CDR3: TGTGCCAGCTCACCCCTCCCCGGCAGGAAAACCTACGAGCAGTACTTC. The chain employs TRBV18 and TRBJ2-7, with D hard to call. Per the germline V gene, CDR1 is KGHSH and CDR2 is LQKENI. Trimming shortened V by 3 bases and J by 2 bases, and 17 bases separated the two germline ends. The CDR3 is 16 residues long.

This chain connects TRBV28 to TRBJ2-2, with TRBD2 as a possible D gene (6 bases). Trimming removed 3 bases at V and 5 bases at J, with 16 bases between. This CDR3 contains 16 residues. Germline values: CDR1 MDHEN, CDR2 SYDVKM. In DNA form, the CDR3 reads TGTGCCAGCAGTTTTTATACTAGCCCGAGAACCGGGGAGCTGTTTTTT. This encodes CASSFYTSPRTGELFF.

The chain recombines TRBV6-5 with TRBJ1-1; 8 bases line up with TRBD1. CDR3 size: 13 residues. V dropped 7 bases and J dropped 5; count of bases not matched to a gene: 6. Germline V gene data show CDR1 as MNHEY and CDR2 as SVGAGI. The CDR3 DNA is TGTGCCAGCATCGACAGGGGACGGACTGAAGCTTTCTTT. Protein product: CASIDRGRTEAFF.

This clonotype was observed at least ten times. The rearrangement joins TRBV15 to TRBJ1-1; D not resolved. The CDR3 runs 14 residues. Germline CDR1 LNHNV, CDR2 YYDKDF (reference sequence). V was shortened by 0 bases and J by 4 bases, with 9 bases between the two germline ends. The CDR3 reads CATSRDRVGTEAFF. CDR3 bases: TGTGCCACCAGCAGAGATCGGGTGGGCACTGAAGCTTTCTTT.

This chain uses TRBV12-3 or TRBV12-4 with TRBJ2-2; D might be TRBD1 or TRBD2, each matching 5 bases. This CDR3 comprises 14 residues. With 6 bases removed from V and 2 bases from J, the gap between germline ends came to 10 bases. This CDR3 reads CASRMGENTGELFF. The DNA for the CDR3 is TGTGCCAGCAGAATGGGGGAAAACACCGGGGAGCTGTTTTTT.

The genes are TRBV11-3 and TRBJ2-1; D not resolved. Germline V lookup: CDR1 SGHNT, CDR2 YENEEA. This CDR3 has 17 residues. With 0 bases removed from V and 5 bases from J, the gap between germline ends came to 17 bases. CDR3 loop: CASSLDNGAVRNNEQFF. The CDR3 nucleotides are TGTGCCAGCAGCTTAGATAATGGCGCGGTGAGGAACAATGAGCAGTTCTTC.

The sample holds a few counts of this clonotype. The CDR3 is CASSSAGADYGYTF. The CDR3 DNA reads as TGTGCCAGCAGTTCCGCGGGGGCTGACTATGGCTACACCTTC. The V and J genes are TRBV28 and TRBJ1-2; D may be TRBD1 (6 bases). Germline CDR1 reads MDHEN; CDR2 reads SYDVKM. The CDR3 totals 14 residues. Trimming took off 4 bases at V and 3 bases at J, with 12 bases between the two ends.

The chain recombines TRBV12-3 or TRBV12-4 with TRBJ1-1; 8 nucleotides agree with TRBD1. The junction had 6 bases not matched to a gene; V was cut back by 5 bases and J by 4 bases. CDR3 size: 14 residues. CDR3 bases: TGTGCCAGCAGTGACAGGGGTTTAGGCACTGAAGCTTTCTTT. Residues: CASSDRGLGTEAFF.

The chain is built from TRBV6-5 and TRBJ1-6, with D perhaps matching TRBD1 (6 bases). V dropped 4 bases and J dropped 18 bases, with 13 bases sitting between them. The CDR3 runs to 11 residues. CDR1 and CDR2 from the germline V gene are MNHEY and SVGAGI. The chain's CDR3 is CASSSPRGTHF. CDR3 coding DNA: TGTGCCAGCAGTTCCCCCAGGGGAACCCACTTT.

This clonotype turned up a few times. The CDR3 DNA is TGTGCCACCAGCGGCCGAGGACTAGCGGGAACCCACGAGCAGTACTTC. Translated, it gives CATSGRGLAGTHEQYF. The gene calls are TRBV15 and TRBJ2-7; 12 nucleotides match TRBD2. The V gene's germline CDR1 is LNHNV and CDR2 YYDKDF (reference sequence). The CDR3 is made up of 16 amino acids. With 5 bases clipped from V and 5 bases from J, the junction kept 10 bases outside the gene matches.

This clonotype was counted at least ten times. The chain is built from TRBV7-2 and TRBJ1-5; TRBD1 aligns across 8 bases. The germline V gene encodes CDR1 SGHTA and CDR2 FQGNSA. This CDR3 is built from 17 residues. V dropped 2 bases and J dropped 3; count of bases not matched to a gene: 9. CDR3 DNA: TGTGCCAGCAGCTTAAAAGGAGGACAGGGAAACAATCAGCCCCAGCATTTT. Its protein product is CASSLKGGQGNNQPQHF.

This clonotype was observed a few times. This chain links TRBV4-2 with TRBJ1-4; D may be TRBD1 (5 bases). The CDR3 is 15 residues long. The germline V and J ends were trimmed by 1 base and 1 base, with 7 bases remaining between them. Germline CDR1 LGHNA, CDR2 YNFKEQ. In DNA form, the CDR3 reads TGTGCCAGCAGCCAAGCGCAGGGAACTAATGAAAAACTGTTTTTT. Amino acid sequence: CASSQAQGTNEKLFF.

This clonotype was detected only once. The rearrangement links TRBV7-3 to TRBJ2-3, with TRBD1 as a possible D gene (6 bases). The V gene lost 5 bases and the J gene lost 4 bases, with 16 bases spanning the gap. CDR1 and CDR2 from the germline V gene are SGHTA and FQGTGA. The CDR3 is 15 residues long. Written as DNA, the CDR3 is TGTGCCAGCAGCCCACAGGGTTTCTTCGCAGATACGCAGTATTTT. Translation: CASSPQGFFADTQYF. Supplemented by reference TRBV7-3 and TRBJ2-3, the full variable domain reads GAGVSQTPSNKVTEKGKYVELRCDPISGHTALYWYRQSLGQGPEFLIYFQGTGAADDSGLPNDRFFAVRPEGSVSTLKIQRTERGDSAVYLCASSPQGFFADTQYFGPGTRLTVL.

The gene calls are TRBV20-1 and TRBJ1-2; 7 bases map to TRBD1. CDR3 length: 14 amino acids. Trimming at V came to 5 bases and at J to 4 bases, leaving 10 bases not matched to a gene. Germline CDR1 reads DFQATT; CDR2 reads SNEGSKA (reference sequence). CDR3 region: CSALTRDRVYGYTF. Here the CDR3 DNA reads TGCAGTGCTTTAACTCGGGACAGAGTCTATGGCTACACCTTC.

In its sample, this clonotype was seen a few times. The V gene is TRBV29-1, the J gene TRBJ1-4, with a possible D match to TRBD1 (6 bases). CDR1 is SQVTM, CDR2 ANQGSEA, per germline. Trimming took 4 bases from V and 8 from J, leaving 14 bases between them. The CDR3 contains 13 residues. DNA of the CDR3: TGCAGCGTTGTTTTGGGGGGCAGAGAAAAACTGTTTTTT. Translation: CSVVLGGREKLFF.

This clonotype was seen repeatedly, ten times or more. V usage is TRBV14 and J usage is TRBJ2-3; no firm D call. The V end was cut by 1 base, the J end by 0 bases, with 14 bases between. Germline-derived CDR1 and CDR2 are SGHDN and FVKESK. The CDR3 is 17 residues long. The DNA for the CDR3 is TGTGCCAGCAGCCAAGGCTTGGGCGGAGCTAGCACAGATACGCAGTATTTT. Protein product: CASSQGLGGASTDTQYF.

This clonotype came up a few times. CDR3 bases: TGTGCCCCGTCTAATGTTGGGGAGGATGAGCAGTTCTTC. Translation: CAPSNVGEDEQFF. The chain has TRBV7-9 and TRBJ2-1; D is perhaps TRBD2 (6 bases). Germline V lookup: CDR1 SEHNR, CDR2 FQNEAQ (reference sequence). V was clipped by 11 bases and J by 8 bases, with 19 bases between them. The CDR3 is 13 amino acids.

This chain links TRBV20-1 with TRBJ2-5; D is tentatively TRBD1 or TRBD2 (5 bases each). V was shortened by 6 bases and J by 0 bases, with 11 bases between the two germline ends. Germline V lookup: CDR1 DFQATT, CDR2 SNEGSKA (reference sequence). The CDR3 extends over 13 amino acids. The CDR3 sequence is CSAKGRYQETQYF. The CDR3 DNA is TGCAGTGCCAAGGGACGGTACCAAGAGACCCAGTACTTC.

The chain employs TRBV2 and TRBJ1-1, with 12 bases aligning to TRBD1. The CDR3 runs 14 residues. CDR1 SNHLY and CDR2 FYNNEI come from the germline V gene. After removal of 7 bases from V and 11 bases from J, the junction contained 11 bases not matched to a gene. The CDR3, as DNA: TGTGCCAGCACTGGGGACAGGGGGCGTTTCGCGGCTTTCTTT. Its translation is CASTGDRGRFAAFF.

This clonotype was found a few times. The chain employs TRBV28 and TRBJ2-3; 9 nucleotides align to TRBD1. This CDR3 spans 15 amino acids. V was clipped by 6 bases and J by 5 bases; unmatched bases: 9. The germline V gene encodes CDR1 MDHEN and CDR2 SYDVKM. The DNA of the CDR3 is TGTGCCAGCAGGTCCGGGGACAGGGTGAAAGATACGCAGTATTTT. This gives the protein CASRSGDRVKDTQYF.